One sample yielded the 12 T cell receptor beta chains listed below, sequenced in a study of somatic mutations in cytotoxic T cells in rheumatoid arthritis. Repertoires were generated with immunoSEQ multiplex PCR, while TCRdb's copy carries only in-frame clones and drops some. This sample has fewer than 20,000 clones, with 80% to 85% found just once. The specimen was CD8+ T cells sorted from blood. The origin of the receptors is an adult with rheumatoid arthritis.

The V gene is TRBV6-4, the J gene TRBJ2-3, with no clear D. With 2 bases removed from V and 10 bases from J, the gap between germline ends came to 13 bases. This CDR3 has 13 residues. Germline CDR1 and CDR2: MRHNA and SNTAGT. CDR3 bases: TGTGCCAGCAGTGACGCCCTCTTTGGACCGCAGTATTTT. Residues: CASSDALFGPQYF.

The V gene is TRBV13, the J gene TRBJ1-2; D gene ambiguous. CDR3 length equals 12 residues. The ends were cut back, 8 bases at V and 9 bases at J, with 16 bases in the middle. Germline-derived CDR1 and CDR2 are PRHDT and FYEKMQ (reference sequence). CDR3 bases: TGTGCCAGCTCAGAGGATCCTAGGCGCTACACCTTC. Translated: CASSEDPRRYTF.

CDR3 coding DNA: TGTGCCAGCAGTAAGGCCGGGGAGCTGTTTTTT. Its protein product is CASSKAGELFF. The chain couples TRBV2 to TRBJ2-2, with unresolved D. The V end lost 5 bases, the J end lost 6 bases, and 4 bases lay between the germline ends. Germline V gene sequence: CDR1 SNHLY, CDR2 FYNNEI. CDR3 length: 11 amino acids. The variable domain in full, completed from reference TRBV2 and TRBJ2-2, reads EPEVTQTPSHQVTQMGQEVILRCVPISNHLYFYWYRQILGQKVEFLVSFYNNEISEKSEIFDDQFSVERPDGSNFTLKIRSTKLEDSAMYFCASSKAGELFFGEGSRLTVL.

The CDR3 bases are TGTGCCAGTAAAGCTATGGCGGTGAACACTGAAGCTTTCTTT. Protein: CASKAMAVNTEAFF. The gene calls are TRBV6-5 and TRBJ1-1; D is ambiguous. The CDR3 is 14 amino acids. Trimming removed 9 bases from V and 0 bases from J, with 14 bases in between. Looked up from germline, CDR1 is MNHEY and CDR2 is SVGAGI.

This clone was picked up one time. The chain links TRBV14 to TRBJ1-1; TRBD1 matches at 7 bases. CDR3 length: 14 amino acids. Germline V gene sequence: CDR1 SGHDN, CDR2 FVKESK. The junction had 7 bases not matched to a gene; V was cut back by 4 bases and J by 5 bases. CDR3 in DNA: TGTGCCAGCAGCCCGACAGGGATGGGTACTGAAGCTTTCTTT. This translates into CASSPTGMGTEAFF.

The rearrangement joins TRBV10-2 to TRBJ2-2; D gene ambiguous. The CDR3 is 12 amino acids. The germline V and J ends were trimmed by 8 bases and 6 bases, with 10 bases remaining between them. The germline gives CDR1 WSHSY, CDR2 SAAADI. CDR3 sequence (DNA): TGCGCCAGCTTCGCCGCCCCCGGGGAGCTGTTTTTT. Residues: CASFAAPGELFF.

The chain couples TRBV6-6 to TRBJ1-5, with D unresolved. From germline, CDR1 is MNHNY and CDR2 SVGAGI (reference sequence). CDR3 length: 13 amino acids. Trimming stripped 6 bases from V and 4 bases from J, with 10 bases between. CDR3 in amino acids: CASSRASNQPQHF. The CDR3 region has the DNA TGTGCCAGCAGCCGGGCCAGTAATCAGCCCCAGCATTTT.

Only one count was recorded for this clone. The chain carries TRBV25-1 and TRBJ2-5; D gene ambiguous. V was pared by 3 bases and J by 5 bases, with 13 bases between. Germline V gene sequence: CDR1 MGHDK, CDR2 SYGVNS. This CDR3 is 14 amino acids long. CDR3 residues: CASSEGSGWETQYF. The CDR3 DNA follows: TGTGCCAGCAGTGAGGGATCCGGGTGGGAGACCCAGTACTTC.

This chain joins TRBV4-2 and TRBJ2-7; D gene unclear. CDR1 and CDR2 (germline): LGHNA, YNFKEQ. The CDR3 length is 15 residues. Trimming took 0 bases from V and 2 from J, leaving 11 bases between them. CDR3 DNA: TGTGCCAGCAGCCAAGAAGGGCTACGGACCTACGAGCAGTACTTC. This translates into CASSQEGLRTYEQYF.

The chain joins TRBV2 to TRBJ2-3; D is uncertain. The CDR3 length is 11 residues. Trimming pared 10 bases from V and 4 bases from J, leaving 9 bases between. CDR1 and CDR2 from the germline V gene are SNHLY and FYNNEI. The CDR3 DNA sequence: TGTGCCACCCCCGGCCCAGATACGCAGTATTTT. This codes for CATPGPDTQYF.

The gene calls are TRBV5-6 and TRBJ2-1; possibly TRBD2 for D (6 bases). V was cut by 0 bases and J by 3 bases, with 10 bases left in between. The CDR3 extends over 15 amino acids. Germline CDR1 SGHDT, CDR2 YYEEEE. The CDR3 region has the DNA TGTGCCAGCAGCTTGGGAACGGGGGTCTACAATGAGCAGTTCTTC. Residues: CASSLGTGVYNEQFF.

The chain uses TRBV6-1 and TRBJ1-4, with unresolved D. The CDR3 contains 12 residues. Trimming took off 6 bases at V and 8 bases at J, with 10 bases between the two ends. Germline V gene sequence: CDR1 MNHNS, CDR2 SASEGT. CDR3 in DNA: TGTGCCAGCAGCGAGATTCGGGAAAAACTGTTTTTT. It encodes CASSEIREKLFF.